This T cell receptor (beta chain) was identified during a study of neoadjuvant anti-PD-1 for oral cavity cancer. V dropped 0 bases and J dropped 6 bases, with 15 bases sitting between them. Germline lookup yields CDR1 LGHNA and CDR2 YNFKEQ. The CDR3 loop spans 16 amino acids. Time point denoted: after neoadjuvant nivolumab, at surgical resection. Generated by immunoSEQ multiplex PCR, the TCRdb table keeps only in-frame clones and is missing some. The data show more than 5,500 clones, 58% seen once. The TCR comes from a person between 35 and 79 years old with oral cavity squamous cell carcinoma. This sample comprised tumor tissue, obtained after nivolumab (anti-PD-1) treatment. The chain has TRBV4-2 and TRBJ2-1, with D possibly TRBD2 on 7 matching bases. The DNA for the CDR3 is TGTGCCAGCAGCCAAGACGGAGGGGGGGCCCTCAATGAGCAGTTCTTC. Its protein product is CASSQDGGGALNEQFF.